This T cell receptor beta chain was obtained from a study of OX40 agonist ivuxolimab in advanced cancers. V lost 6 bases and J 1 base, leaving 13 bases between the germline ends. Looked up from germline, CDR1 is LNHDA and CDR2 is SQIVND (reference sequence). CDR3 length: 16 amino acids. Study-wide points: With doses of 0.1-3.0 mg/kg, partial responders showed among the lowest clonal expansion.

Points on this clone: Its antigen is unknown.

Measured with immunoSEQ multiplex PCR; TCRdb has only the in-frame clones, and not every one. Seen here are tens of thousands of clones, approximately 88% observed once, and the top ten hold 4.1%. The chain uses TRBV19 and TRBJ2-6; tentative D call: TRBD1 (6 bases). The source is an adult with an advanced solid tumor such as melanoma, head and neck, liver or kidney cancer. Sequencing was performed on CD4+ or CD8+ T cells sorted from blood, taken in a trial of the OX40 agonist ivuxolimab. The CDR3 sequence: CASSAGEYSGANVLTF. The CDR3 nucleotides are TGTGCCAGTAGCGCAGGGGAGTATTCTGGGGCCAACGTCCTGACTTTC.